The 17 T cell receptor beta chains given below trace back to one sample, sequenced in a study of blood T cell repertoires in COVID-19. Only in-frame clones appear in the TCRdb table, and some are missing; sequencing was by immunoSEQ multiplex PCR. The sample consists of roughly 250,000 clones, around 82% of them appearing once. The specimen sequenced was peripheral blood. Receptors originate from a person aged 70 to 85 with COVID-19, enrolled during active disease.

The gene calls are TRBV5-4 and TRBJ2-5, with 7 bases fitting TRBD2. This CDR3 region has 13 residues. The J segment lost 13 bases and the V segment lost 0 bases, leaving 9 bases of the junction unmatched. Per germline, CDR1 SGHNT and CDR2 YYREEE (reference sequence). CDR3 amino acids: CASSLDSAGPSYF. Written as DNA, the CDR3 is TGTGCCAGCAGCTTGGATTCAGCGGGGCCCTCGTACTTC.

This clone was detected a few times. V usage is TRBV5-1 and J usage is TRBJ2-7, with 9 bases matching TRBD2. The CDR3 is made up of 13 amino acids. Germline lookup yields CDR1 SGHRS and CDR2 YFSETQ. The V and J ends lost 3 bases and 2 bases, in that order; junction bases with no gene match: 0. CDR3 coding DNA: TGCGCCAGCAGCTCTAGCGGGACCTACGAGCAGTACTTC. Protein: CASSSSGTYEQYF.

The gene calls are TRBV11-2 and TRBJ2-4, with D perhaps matching TRBD2 (6 bases). Trimming removed 0 bases at V and 0 bases at J, with 9 bases between. CDR3 length: 16 residues. Germline V gene data show CDR1 as SGHAT and CDR2 as FQNNGV. The CDR3 is CASSLERELAKNIQYF. CDR3 in DNA: TGTGCCAGCAGCTTAGAGCGGGAACTAGCCAAAAACATTCAGTACTTC.

The genes are TRBV19 and TRBJ1-2; TRBD1 matches 7 bases. The CDR3 has 13 residues. Trimming at V came to 6 bases and at J to 6 bases, leaving 7 bases not matched to a gene. In germline, CDR1 is LNHDA, CDR2 SQIVND (reference sequence). The CDR3 bases are TGTGCCAGTAGGGCCGGGACAGCCAATGGCTACACCTTC. It codes for CASRAGTANGYTF.

The CDR3 DNA reads TGTGCCAGCAGCTTAGGACAGCTAAACACCGGGGAGCTGTTTTTT. This gives the protein CASSLGQLNTGELFF. The rearrangement uses TRBV7-7 and TRBJ2-2; D is perhaps TRBD1 (5 bases). The CDR3 covers 15 residues. Germline assignment: CDR1 SSHAT and CDR2 FNYEAQ (reference sequence). The germline V and J ends were trimmed by 1 base and 2 bases, with 8 bases remaining between them.

V is TRBV19 and J is TRBJ1-2; 8 bases match TRBD1. J gave up 5 bases and V 7 bases, and 12 bases lay outside the gene matches. This CDR3 is built from 15 residues. Germline CDR1 and CDR2: LNHDA and SQIVND (reference sequence). The CDR3 DNA reads TGTGCCAGTACAATAGGACAGGGCGTTGATTATGGCTACACCTTC. Translation gives CASTIGQGVDYGYTF.

V is TRBV18 and J is TRBJ2-1; 11 bases are a match to TRBD2. CDR1 KGHSH and CDR2 LQKENI come from the germline V gene. The CDR3 loop spans 17 amino acids. With V trimmed by 10 bases and J by 6 bases, 17 bases remained unmatched. The CDR3 spells CATLHIQTSGATNEQFF. CDR3 nucleotides: TGTGCCACCCTCCATATACAGACTAGCGGGGCGACCAATGAGCAGTTCTTC.

J is TRBJ2-7 and V is TRBV4-3; 8 nucleotides align to TRBD2. CDR1 LGHNA and CDR2 YSLEER come from the germline V gene. Losses at the gene ends were 2 bases for V and 1 base for J; bases not matched to a gene: 4. The CDR3 sequence is 15 residues long. The chain's CDR3 is CASSQHSGVSYEQYF. DNA for the CDR3: TGCGCCAGCAGCCAACATAGCGGGGTATCCTACGAGCAGTACTTC.

The chain is built from TRBV6-6 and TRBJ1-1; 9 nucleotides line up with TRBD1. The germline CDR1 and CDR2 sequences are MNHNY and SVGAGI (reference sequence). Germline trimming cut 4 bases from V and 0 bases from J; bases unmatched to any gene: 0. This CDR3 region has 14 residues. CDR3 sequence (DNA): TGTGCCAGCAGTTGGACAGGGGTGAACACTGAAGCTTTCTTT. It codes for CASSWTGVNTEAFF.

The genes are TRBV7-2 and TRBJ1-2; TRBD1 might be the D (6 bases). Germline values: CDR1 SGHTA, CDR2 FQGNSA. Trimming took off 1 base at V and 7 bases at J, with 16 bases between the two ends. This CDR3 contains 15 residues. CDR3 in DNA: TGTGCCAGCAGCTTAGACGCAGGGGCAGAGGGTGGCTACACCTTC. Protein product: CASSLDAGAEGGYTF.

V usage is TRBV7-9 and J usage is TRBJ2-7, with TRBD1 identical over 7 bases. Germline CDR1 and CDR2: SEHNR and FQNEAQ (reference sequence). Trimming took 5 bases from V and 4 from J; bases not matched to a gene: 11. The CDR3 has 15 amino acids. The CDR3 region is CASSPGQERRYEQYF. The CDR3 nucleotides read TGTGCCAGCAGCCCCGGACAGGAACGAAGGTACGAGCAGTACTTC.

The gene calls are TRBV6-6 and TRBJ1-5; D possibly corresponds to TRBD1 (6 bases). This CDR3 has 13 amino acids. V was clipped by 8 bases and J by 0 bases, with 8 bases between them. Germline lookup yields CDR1 MNHNY and CDR2 SVGAGI (reference sequence). CDR3 bases: TGTGCCAGCGGCAGGGGTAGCAATCAGCCCCAGCATTTT. Its protein product is CASGRGSNQPQHF.

The chain links TRBV9 to TRBJ2-5; no definite D call. The CDR3 loop spans 15 amino acids. The V and J ends lost 4 bases and 0 bases respectively, with 13 bases between them. Germline CDR1 SGDLS, CDR2 YYNGEE. The CDR3 DNA reads TGTGCCAGCAGCCCAGACGTGACAAACCAAGAGACCCAGTACTTC. Translated: CASSPDVTNQETQYF.

This chain links TRBV4-3 with TRBJ2-1, with a tentative D call TRBD1 (6 bases). There are 17 residues in the CDR3. Trimming stripped 1 base from V and 13 bases from J, with 26 bases between. CDR1 and CDR2 (germline): LGHNA, YSLEER. The chain's CDR3 is CASSQVILSRGWGSQFF. For the CDR3, the DNA is TGCGCCAGCAGCCAAGTGATATTATCCAGGGGTTGGGGCTCTCAGTTCTTC.

V gene TRBV6-2 or TRBV6-3 combines with J gene TRBJ1-1; perhaps TRBD1 as D (5 bases). CDR3 length: 14 residues. Germline lookup yields CDR1 MNHEY and CDR2 SVGEGT. The V and J ends lost 4 bases and 3 bases respectively, with 12 bases between them. In nucleotides, the CDR3 is TGTGCCAGCAGTTTAAAGGGGAGGCACACTGAAGCTTTCTTT. This codes for CASSLKGRHTEAFF.

This clone has a handful of counts. The J gene is TRBJ2-1, the V gene TRBV10-3, with TRBD2 as a possible D gene (5 bases). From germline, CDR1 is ENHRY and CDR2 SYGVKD. Trimming removed 4 bases at V and 8 bases at J, with 6 bases between. The length of the CDR3 is 11 residues. The CDR3 region is CAISAGYEQFF. The CDR3 DNA reads TGTGCCATCAGTGCGGGGTATGAGCAGTTCTTC.

This clone has a handful of counts. The CDR3 here is CASSSGTSVDEQFF. CDR3 DNA: TGTGCCAGCAGCTCCGGGACTAGCGTCGATGAGCAGTTCTTC. The chain employs TRBV5-4 and TRBJ2-1, with 10 bases identical to TRBD2. Germline loops: CDR1 SGHNT, CDR2 YYREEE (reference sequence). After removal of 3 bases from V and 8 bases from J, the junction contained 5 bases not matched to a gene. The CDR3 has 14 residues. Full variable domain (outside the CDR3, taken from reference TRBV5-4 and TRBJ2-1): ETGVTQSPTHLIKTRGQQVTLRCSSQSGHNTVSWYQQALGQGPQFIFQYYREEENGRGNFPPRFSGLQFPNYSSELNVNALELDDSALYLCASSSGTSVDEQFFGPGTRLTVL.